The 4 T cell receptor beta chains listed next were all sequenced from one sample in a study of PD-1 blockade in classical Hodgkin lymphoma (dated by TCRdb to 2020 to 2021). Per the publication, the time point label means: cycle 2 day 1 (C2D1) of nivolumab. Every trial patient had relapsed following autologous stem cell transplantation, and prior brentuximab vedotin exposure was what differed among cohorts A, B and C. Library generation was performed with the immunoSEQ multiplex PCR assay. TCRdb obtained this table from immuneACCESS and retained in-frame rearrangements with V and J assigned. These tables miss some clones; where compared with another copy, unresolved V genes account for less than half of the shortfall, and the remainder is unexplained. Counted in this sample were about 36,000 clones; roughly three quarters of them appeared once. The ten biggest clones cover less than 15% of the sample.

This specimen consisted of peripheral blood mononuclear cells (PBMCs), obtained before the second cycle of nivolumab. Every receptor here comes from a human donor with classical Hodgkin lymphoma.

The rearrangement links TRBV4-3 to TRBJ2-7; 12 bases match TRBD2. The CDR3 spans 16 residues. Germline-derived CDR1 and CDR2 are LGHNA and YSLEER. Trimming at V came to 1 base and at J to 3 bases, leaving 4 bases not matched to a gene. CDR3 DNA sequence: TGCGCCAGCAGCCAAGTAGGACTAGCGGGGAACTACGAGCAGTACTTC. This translates into CASSQVGLAGNYEQYF.

The chain combines TRBV27 with TRBJ1-2, with D possibly being TRBD1 (5 bases). The germline gives CDR1 MNHEY, CDR2 SMNVEV (reference sequence). The V and J ends lost 3 bases and 2 bases respectively, with 10 bases between them. The CDR3 totals 14 residues. CDR3 amino acids: CASSFAGKNYGYTF. The CDR3 DNA sequence: TGTGCCAGCAGTTTCGCAGGGAAGAACTATGGCTACACCTTC.

The V gene is TRBV18, the J gene TRBJ1-1; D gene unclear. CDR3 size: 13 residues. The germline V gene has CDR1 KGHSH and CDR2 LQKENI. Trimming pared 3 bases from V and 10 bases from J, leaving 15 bases between. CDR3 residues: CASSPDPPSGAFF. The CDR3 bases are TGTGCCAGCTCACCGGACCCCCCCTCGGGAGCTTTCTTT.

A few counts support this clone. The chain links TRBV6-6 to TRBJ1-5; TRBD1 matches 8 bases. The germline gives CDR1 MNHNY, CDR2 SVGAGI (reference sequence). CDR3 length: 15 amino acids. The V segment lost 2 bases and the J segment 5 bases; nucleotides outside the gene matches: 5. DNA of the CDR3: TGTGCCAGCAGTTACCAACAGGGGGGTCATCAGCCCCAGCATTTT. Translation: CASSYQQGGHQPQHF.